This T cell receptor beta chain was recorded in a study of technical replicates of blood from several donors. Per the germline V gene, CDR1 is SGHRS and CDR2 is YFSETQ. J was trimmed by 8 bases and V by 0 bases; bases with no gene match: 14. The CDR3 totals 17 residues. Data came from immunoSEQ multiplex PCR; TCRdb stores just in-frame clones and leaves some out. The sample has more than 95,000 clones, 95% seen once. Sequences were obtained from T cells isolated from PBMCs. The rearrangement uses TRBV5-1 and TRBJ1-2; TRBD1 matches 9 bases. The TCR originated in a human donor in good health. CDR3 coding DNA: TGCGCCAGCAGCTTGGCTAGGGACAGGGTGGGATCGCGAGGCTACACCTTC. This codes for CASSLARDRVGSRGYTF.